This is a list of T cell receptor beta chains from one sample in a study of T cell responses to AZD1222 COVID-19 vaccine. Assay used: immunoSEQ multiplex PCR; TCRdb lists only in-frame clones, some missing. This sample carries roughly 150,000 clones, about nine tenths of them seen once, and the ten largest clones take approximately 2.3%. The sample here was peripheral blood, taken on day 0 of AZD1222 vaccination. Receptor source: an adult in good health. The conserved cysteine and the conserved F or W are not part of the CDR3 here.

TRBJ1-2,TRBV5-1,ASSSNAAAYGYT
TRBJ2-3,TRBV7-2,ASSQPAGVVDTQY
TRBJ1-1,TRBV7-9,ASRPPQGVNTEAF
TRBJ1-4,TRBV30,AWSSWGVSGNEKLF
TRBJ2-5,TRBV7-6,ASSLESRGGSQY
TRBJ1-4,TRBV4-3,ASSQEGQGAFKLF
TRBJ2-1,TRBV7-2,ASSLRTSGRGYEQF
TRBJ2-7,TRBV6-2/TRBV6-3,ASSETGTGKVYEQY
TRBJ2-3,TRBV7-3,ASSLMTGTDTQY
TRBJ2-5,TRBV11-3,ASRQAQQETQY
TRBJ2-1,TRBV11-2,ASSAGTRGSYNEQF
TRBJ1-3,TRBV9,ASSVGVQGQVGNTIY
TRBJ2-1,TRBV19,ASSLVAEESNEQF
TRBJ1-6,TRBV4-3,ASSQVGRGGSPLH
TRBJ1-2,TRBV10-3,AISESRTGQLGYGYT
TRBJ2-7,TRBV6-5,ASSPRGPKDSEQY
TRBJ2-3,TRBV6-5,ASSSTPDSTDTQY
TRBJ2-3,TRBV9,ASSVAGLGTDTQY
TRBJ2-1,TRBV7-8,ASRLPGLAGGNEQF
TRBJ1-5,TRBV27,ASSHYSNQPQH